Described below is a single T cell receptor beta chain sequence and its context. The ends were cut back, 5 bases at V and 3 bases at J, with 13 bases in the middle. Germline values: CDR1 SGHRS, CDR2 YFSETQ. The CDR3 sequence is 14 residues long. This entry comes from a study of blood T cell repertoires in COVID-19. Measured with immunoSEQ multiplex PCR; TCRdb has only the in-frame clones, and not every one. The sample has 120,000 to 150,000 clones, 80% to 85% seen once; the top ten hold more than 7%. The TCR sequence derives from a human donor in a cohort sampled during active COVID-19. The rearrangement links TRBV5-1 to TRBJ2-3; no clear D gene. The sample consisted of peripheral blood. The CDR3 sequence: CASSDSQTTDTQYF. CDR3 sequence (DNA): TGCGCCAGCAGTGATTCGCAGACAACAGATACGCAGTATTTT. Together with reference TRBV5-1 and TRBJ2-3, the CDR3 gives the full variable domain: KAGVTQTPRYLIKTRGQQVTLSCSPISGHRSVSWYQQTPGQGLQFLFEYFSETQRNKGNFPGRFSGRQFSNSRSEMNVSTLELGDSALYLCASSDSQTTDTQYFGPGTRLTVL.